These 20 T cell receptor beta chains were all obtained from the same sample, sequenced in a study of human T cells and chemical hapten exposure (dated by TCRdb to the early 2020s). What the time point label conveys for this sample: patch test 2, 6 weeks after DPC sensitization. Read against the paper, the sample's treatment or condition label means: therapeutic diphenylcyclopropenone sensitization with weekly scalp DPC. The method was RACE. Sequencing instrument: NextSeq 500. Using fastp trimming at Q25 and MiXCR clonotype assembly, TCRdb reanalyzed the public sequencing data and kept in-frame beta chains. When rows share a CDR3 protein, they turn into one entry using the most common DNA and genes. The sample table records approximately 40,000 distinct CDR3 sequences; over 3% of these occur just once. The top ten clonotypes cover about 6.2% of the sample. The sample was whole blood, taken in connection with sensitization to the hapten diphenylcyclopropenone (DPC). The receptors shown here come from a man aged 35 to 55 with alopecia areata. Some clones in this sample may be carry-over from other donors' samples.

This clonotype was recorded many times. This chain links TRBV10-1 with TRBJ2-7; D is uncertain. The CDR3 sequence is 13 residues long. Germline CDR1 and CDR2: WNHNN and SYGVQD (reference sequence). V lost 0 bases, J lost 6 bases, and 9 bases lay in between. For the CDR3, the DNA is TGCGCCAGCAGTGAGTCTGGCAGGACCGAGCAGTACTTC. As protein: CASSESGRTEQYF.

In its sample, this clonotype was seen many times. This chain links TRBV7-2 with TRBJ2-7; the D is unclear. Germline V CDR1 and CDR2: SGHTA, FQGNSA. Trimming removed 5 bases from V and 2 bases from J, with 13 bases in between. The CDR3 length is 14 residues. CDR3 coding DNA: TGTGCCAGCAGCCCCGCTAAGCCACCCTACGAGCAGTACTTC. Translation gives CASSPAKPPYEQYF.

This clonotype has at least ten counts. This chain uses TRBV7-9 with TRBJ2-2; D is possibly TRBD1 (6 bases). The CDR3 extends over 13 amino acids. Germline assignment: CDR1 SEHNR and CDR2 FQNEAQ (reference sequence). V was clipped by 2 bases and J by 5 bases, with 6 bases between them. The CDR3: CASSLTGTGELFF. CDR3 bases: TGTGCCAGCAGCTTAACAGGGACCGGGGAGCTGTTTTTT.

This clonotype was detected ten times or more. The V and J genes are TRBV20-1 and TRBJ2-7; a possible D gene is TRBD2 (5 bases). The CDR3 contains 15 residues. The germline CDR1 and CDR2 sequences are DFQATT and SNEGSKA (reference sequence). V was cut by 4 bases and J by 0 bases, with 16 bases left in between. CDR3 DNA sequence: TGCAGTGCTAAGGATTGGGAGCCAAGCTCCTACGAGCAGTACTTC. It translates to CSAKDWEPSSYEQYF.

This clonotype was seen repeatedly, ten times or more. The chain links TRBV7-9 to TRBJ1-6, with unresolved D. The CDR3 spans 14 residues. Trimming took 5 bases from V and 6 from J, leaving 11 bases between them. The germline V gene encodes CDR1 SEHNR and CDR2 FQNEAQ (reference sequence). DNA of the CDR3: TGTGCCAGCAGCGACCGGTACCCTAATTCACCCCTCCACTTT. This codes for CASSDRYPNSPLHF.

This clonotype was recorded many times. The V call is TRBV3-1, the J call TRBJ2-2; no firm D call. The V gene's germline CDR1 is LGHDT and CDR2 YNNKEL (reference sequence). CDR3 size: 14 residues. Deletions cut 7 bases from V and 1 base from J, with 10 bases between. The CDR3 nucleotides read TGTGCCAGCACCCGGTTCGGGAACACCGGGGAGCTGTTTTTT. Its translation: CASTRFGNTGELFF. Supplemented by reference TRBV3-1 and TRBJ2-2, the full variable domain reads DTAVSQTPKYLVTQMGNDKSIKCEQNLGHDTMYWYKQDSKKFLKIMFSYNNKELIINETVPNRFSPKSPDKAHLNLHINSLELGDSAVYFCASTRFGNTGELFFGEGSRLTVL.

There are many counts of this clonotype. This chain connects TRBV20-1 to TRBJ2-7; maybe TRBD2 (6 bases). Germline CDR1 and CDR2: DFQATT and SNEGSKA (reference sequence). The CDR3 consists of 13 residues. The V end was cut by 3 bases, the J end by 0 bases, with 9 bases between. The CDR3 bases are TGCAGTGCTAGCGGGGGAAGCTCCTACGAGCAGTACTTC. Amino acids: CSASGGSSYEQYF.

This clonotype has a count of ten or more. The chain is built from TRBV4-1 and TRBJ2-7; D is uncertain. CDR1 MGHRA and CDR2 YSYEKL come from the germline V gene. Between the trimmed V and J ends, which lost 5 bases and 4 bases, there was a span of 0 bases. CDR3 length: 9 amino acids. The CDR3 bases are TGCGCCAGCAGCTACGAGCAGTACTTC. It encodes CASSYEQYF.

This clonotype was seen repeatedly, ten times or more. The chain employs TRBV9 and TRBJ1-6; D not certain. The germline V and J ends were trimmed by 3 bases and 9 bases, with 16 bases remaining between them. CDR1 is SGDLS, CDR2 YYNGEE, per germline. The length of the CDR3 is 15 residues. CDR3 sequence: CASSADPDGRSPLHF. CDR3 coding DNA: TGTGCCAGCAGCGCCGACCCCGACGGGCGTTCACCCCTCCACTTT.

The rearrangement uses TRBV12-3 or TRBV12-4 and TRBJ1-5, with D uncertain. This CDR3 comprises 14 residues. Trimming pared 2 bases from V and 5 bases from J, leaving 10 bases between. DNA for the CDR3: TGTGCCAGCAGTTTAACGGGTGTCGATCAGCCCCAGCATTTT. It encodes CASSLTGVDQPQHF.

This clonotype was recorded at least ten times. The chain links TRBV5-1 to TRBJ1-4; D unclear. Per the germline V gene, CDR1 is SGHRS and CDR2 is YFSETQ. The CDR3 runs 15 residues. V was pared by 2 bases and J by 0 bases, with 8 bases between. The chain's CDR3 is CASSFLQATNEKLFF. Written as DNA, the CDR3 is TGCGCCAGCAGCTTTCTCCAGGCAACTAATGAAAAACTGTTTTTT.

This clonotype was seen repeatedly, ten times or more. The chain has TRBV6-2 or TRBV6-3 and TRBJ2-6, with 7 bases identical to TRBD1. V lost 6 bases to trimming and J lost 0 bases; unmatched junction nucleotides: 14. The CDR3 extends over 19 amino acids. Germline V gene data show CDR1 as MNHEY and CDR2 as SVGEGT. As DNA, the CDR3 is TGTGCCAGCAGCAACTTGAGGGCAGGGGGTATCTCTGGGGCCAACGTCCTGACTTTC. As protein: CASSNLRAGGISGANVLTF.

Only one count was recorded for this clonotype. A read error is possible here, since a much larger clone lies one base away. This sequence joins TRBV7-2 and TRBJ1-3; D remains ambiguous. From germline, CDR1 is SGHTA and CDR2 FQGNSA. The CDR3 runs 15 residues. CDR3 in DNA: TGTGCCAGCAGCTTAGAAAGCAGCTCTAGAAACACCATATATTTT. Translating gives CASSLESSSRNTIYF.

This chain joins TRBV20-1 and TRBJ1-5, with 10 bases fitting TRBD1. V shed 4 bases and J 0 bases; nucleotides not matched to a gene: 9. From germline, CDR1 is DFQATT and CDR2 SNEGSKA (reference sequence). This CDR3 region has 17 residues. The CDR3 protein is CSAKPGQGIISNQPQHF. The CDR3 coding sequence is TGCAGTGCTAAGCCGGGACAGGGGATTATTAGCAATCAGCCCCAGCATTTT.

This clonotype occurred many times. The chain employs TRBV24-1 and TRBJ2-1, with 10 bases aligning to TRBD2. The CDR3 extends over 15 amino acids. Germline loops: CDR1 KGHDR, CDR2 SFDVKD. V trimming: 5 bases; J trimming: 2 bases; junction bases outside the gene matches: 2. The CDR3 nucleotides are TGTGCCACCAGTGGTCTAGCGGGGGCCTACAATGAGCAGTTCTTC. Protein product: CATSGLAGAYNEQFF.

CDR3 residues: CATPGHPNGDEQFF. CDR3 coding DNA: TGTGCCACCCCGGGACACCCGAACGGGGATGAGCAGTTCTTC. This chain uses TRBV6-5 with TRBJ2-1; possibly TRBD1 for D (6 bases). V dropped 10 bases and J dropped 8 bases, with 21 bases sitting between them. This CDR3 region has 14 residues. CDR1 MNHEY and CDR2 SVGAGI come from the germline V gene.

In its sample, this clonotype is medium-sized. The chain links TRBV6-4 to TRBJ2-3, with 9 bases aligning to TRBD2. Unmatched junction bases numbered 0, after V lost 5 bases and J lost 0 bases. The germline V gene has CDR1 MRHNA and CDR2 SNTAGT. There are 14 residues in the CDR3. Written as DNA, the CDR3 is TGTGCCAGCAGTACTAGCGGGAGCACAGATACGCAGTATTTT. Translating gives CASSTSGSTDTQYF.

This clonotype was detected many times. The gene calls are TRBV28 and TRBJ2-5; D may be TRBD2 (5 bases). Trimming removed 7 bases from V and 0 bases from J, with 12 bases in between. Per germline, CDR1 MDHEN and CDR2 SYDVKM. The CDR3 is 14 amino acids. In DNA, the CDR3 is TGTGCCAGCAACCCCTCGGGGAACCAAGAGACCCAGTACTTC. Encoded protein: CASNPSGNQETQYF.

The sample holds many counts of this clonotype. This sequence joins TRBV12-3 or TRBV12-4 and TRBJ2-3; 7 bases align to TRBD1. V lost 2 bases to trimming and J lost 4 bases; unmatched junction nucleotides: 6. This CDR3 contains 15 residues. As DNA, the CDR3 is TGTGCCAGCAGTTTAACCCAAGGGGGCCCAGATACGCAGTATTTT. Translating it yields CASSLTQGGPDTQYF.

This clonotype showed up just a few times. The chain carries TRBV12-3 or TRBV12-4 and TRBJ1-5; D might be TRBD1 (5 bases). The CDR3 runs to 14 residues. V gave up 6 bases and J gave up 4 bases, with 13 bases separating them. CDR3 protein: CASSRDRGNQPQHF. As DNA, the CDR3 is TGTGCCAGCAGCCGGGATCGGGGGAATCAGCCCCAGCATTTT.